This TCR beta chain was identified in a study of blood T cell repertoires in COVID-19. As for the study in general: The samples span acute and convalescent COVID-19 from the United States, Italy and Spain.

Per the study methods: Counts of nucleated cells, estimated from reference gene primer amplification, were obtained. Profiling relied on immunoSEQ multiplex PCR, and the TCRdb table lists in-frame clones only, not all of them. The V and J calls and clone size are taken from that table; D and trimming were inferred from the DNA. Of over 450,000 clones listed, 89% are singletons. Seattle enrolled patients during active infection and tracked them longitudinally. Between the trimmed V and J ends, which lost 5 bases and 10 bases, there was a span of 12 bases. Per the germline V gene, CDR1 is LNHDA and CDR2 is SQIVND (reference sequence). This CDR3 contains 12 residues.

The V call is TRBV19, the J call TRBJ1-5; TRBD1 is a possible D gene (6 bases). The sequenced sample was peripheral blood. This clonotype was obtained from a man aged 18 to 29 with COVID-19, enrolled during active disease. This chain's CDR3 is CASSLTGGPQHF. The CDR3 DNA reads TGTGCCAGTAGTTTGACAGGTGGTCCCCAGCATTTT.